Each of the 11 T cell receptor beta chains below was sequenced from the same sample in a study of cytomegalovirus exposure and HLA in healthy donors. The assay was immunoSEQ multiplex PCR, and TCRdb's table has in-frame clones only and misses some. The sample contains about 170,000 clones, roughly nine tenths of which appear only once. Specimen: PBMCs. All receptors derive from a woman under 30 in good health and CMV-seropositive.

This chain connects TRBV7-6 to TRBJ1-3, with a possible D match to TRBD1 (6 bases). The CDR3 covers 13 residues. V lost 1 base and J 9 bases, leaving 10 bases between the germline ends. The germline V gene has CDR1 SGHVS and CDR2 FNYEAQ. Here the CDR3 DNA reads TGTGCCAGCAGCTTAGGGGACATCACCACCATATATTTT. Its translation: CASSLGDITTIYF.

The J gene is TRBJ2-5, the V gene TRBV19; D is possibly TRBD2 (6 bases). Germline CDR1 LNHDA, CDR2 SQIVND (reference sequence). With 8 bases removed from V and 1 base from J, the gap between germline ends came to 11 bases. The CDR3 extends over 13 amino acids. The CDR3 loop reads CASRDGGQETQYF. As DNA, the CDR3 is TGTGCCAGTCGGGACGGGGGCCAAGAGACCCAGTACTTC.

The rearrangement joins TRBV29-1 to TRBJ2-1; TRBD2 might be the D (6 bases). CDR3 length: 13 amino acids. The germline V and J ends were trimmed by 4 bases and 8 bases, with 15 bases remaining between them. Germline CDR1 SQVTM, CDR2 ANQGSEA. This CDR3 is CSVVWAWGDEQFF. The CDR3 DNA sequence: TGCAGCGTTGTTTGGGCATGGGGGGATGAGCAGTTCTTC.

This chain connects TRBV11-1 to TRBJ2-7, with D hard to call. This CDR3 comprises 16 residues. Germline V gene sequence: CDR1 SGHAT, CDR2 FQDESV (reference sequence). The germline V and J ends were trimmed by 5 bases and 9 bases, with 26 bases remaining between them. The CDR3 DNA reads TGTGCCAGCAGCATTATCTCGAGCCAGGTCCCCCTAAGGCAGTACTTC. This translates into CASSIISSQVPLRQYF.

The rearrangement joins TRBV10-1 to TRBJ2-2; 7 bases fit TRBD2. The CDR3 covers 15 residues. The V gene's germline CDR1 is WNHNN and CDR2 SYGVQD (reference sequence). J gave up 6 bases and V 2 bases, and 6 bases lay outside the gene matches. CDR3 sequence reads: CASSELVGRSGELFF. In DNA form, the CDR3 reads TGCGCCAGCAGTGAGCTTGTCGGGAGGTCCGGGGAGCTGTTTTTT.

This sequence joins TRBV28 and TRBJ1-1; the match to TRBD1 covers 8 bases. CDR3 length: 15 residues. The V gene end was trimmed by 6 bases and the J gene end by 8 bases; junction bases not matched to a gene: 14. Germline V lookup: CDR1 MDHEN, CDR2 SYDVKM. CDR3 nucleotides: TGTGCCAGCAGGCGCTACGGGACAGGAGAGTCAGAAGCTTTCTTT. Translated: CASRRYGTGESEAFF.

V is TRBV13 and J is TRBJ2-7, with 11 bases aligning to TRBD1. V was pared by 5 bases and J by 2 bases, with 2 bases of the junction left unmatched. CDR1 is PRHDT, CDR2 FYEKMQ, per germline (reference sequence). This CDR3 comprises 14 residues. In DNA, the CDR3 is TGTGCCAGCAGCCCGGGACAGGGGGCCTACGAGCAGTACTTC. Translating it yields CASSPGQGAYEQYF.

The table lists this clone with a count of one. The chain joins TRBV10-2 to TRBJ2-1; 8 bases map to TRBD2. The junction had 4 bases not matched to a gene; V was cut back by 3 bases and J by 3 bases. The CDR3 is 15 residues long. CDR1 and CDR2 from the germline V gene are WSHSY and SAAADI. The CDR3 region has the DNA TGCGCCAGCAGTGATGGAACTAGCGGCTACAATGAGCAGTTCTTC. Amino acids: CASSDGTSGYNEQFF.

The V and J genes are TRBV29-1 and TRBJ2-1, with 12 bases lining up with TRBD2. Unmatched junction bases numbered 8, after V lost 6 bases and J lost 8 bases. This CDR3 region has 14 residues. Germline assignment: CDR1 SQVTM and CDR2 ANQGSEA. The CDR3 region has the DNA TGCAGCGTCCCGACTAGCGGGAGTCGGGATGAGCAGTTCTTC. Protein product: CSVPTSGSRDEQFF.

The V gene is TRBV27, the J gene TRBJ2-7; the D gene is possibly TRBD1 (7 bases). Germline V gene lookup returns CDR1 MNHEY and CDR2 SMNVEV (reference sequence). This CDR3 is 13 amino acids long. The V gene lost 5 bases and the J gene lost 7 bases, with 15 bases spanning the gap. The CDR3 loop is CASSLSRGREQYF. The DNA for the CDR3 is TGTGCCAGCAGTCTCAGCAGGGGGAGGGAGCAGTACTTC.

This rearrangement joins TRBV6-1 to TRBJ2-5; D is ambiguous. Trimming cost V 7 bases and J 7 bases, with 16 bases left between them. Germline V CDR1 and CDR2: MNHNS, SASEGT. There are 13 residues in the CDR3. The CDR3: CASIRSPEVTQYF. The DNA for the CDR3 is TGTGCCAGCATACGTAGTCCCGAAGTGACCCAGTACTTC.